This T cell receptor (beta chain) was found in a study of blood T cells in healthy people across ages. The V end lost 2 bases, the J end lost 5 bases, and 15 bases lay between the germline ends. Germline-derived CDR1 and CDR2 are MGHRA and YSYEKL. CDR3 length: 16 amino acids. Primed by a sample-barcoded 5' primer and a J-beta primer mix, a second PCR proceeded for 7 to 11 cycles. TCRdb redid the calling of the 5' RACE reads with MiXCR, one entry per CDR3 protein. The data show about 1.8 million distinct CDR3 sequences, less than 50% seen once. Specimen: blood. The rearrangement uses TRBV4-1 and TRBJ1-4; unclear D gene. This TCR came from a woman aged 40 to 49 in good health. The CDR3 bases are TGCGCCAGCAGCCAATTATCGGGAGGGAACAATGAAAAACTGTTTTTT. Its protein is CASSQLSGGNNEKLFF.